The rows below give T cell receptor beta chains drawn from one sample of a study of beta chain features in type 1 diabetes. Clones were read by immunoSEQ multiplex PCR, and TCRdb kept only the in-frame ones, dropping some. The data contain about 360,000 clones, 10% to 15% of them singletons. The sequencing sample was made of naive CD4+ T cells from blood. These receptors all stem from a young man in good health. Each CDR3 is given with its conserved first and last residue. Fields, in order: J gene, V gene, CDR3 protein.

>TRBJ2-2|TRBV7-2
CASSLVGGGRSTGELFF
>TRBJ1-1|TRBV6-5
CASSPHGQTRLEAFF
>TRBJ2-1|TRBV5-6
CASSSIHLAGSYNEQFF
>TRBJ1-2|TRBV18
CASSPLQGSNYGYTF
>TRBJ2-7|TRBV28
CATQYLDRQYF
>TRBJ2-1|TRBV5-1
CASSLDQVNEQFF
>TRBJ2-7|TRBV4-3
CASSQGASDGNEQYF
>TRBJ2-1|TRBV27
CASRRDRAMNEQFF
>TRBJ2-7|TRBV2
CASSGGEVPYEQYF
>TRBJ2-5|TRBV5-6
CASSLAAWAGGETQYF
>TRBJ1-2|TRBV29-1
CSSGLLDGYTF
>TRBJ1-2|TRBV10-3
CAISEVGTDAIGRGYTF
>TRBJ1-5|TRBV20-1
CSTGNQPQHF
>TRBJ2-3|TRBV6-4
CASSELAGGLDTQYF
>TRBJ2-6|TRBV5-6
CASSPISSGANVLTF
>TRBJ1-2|TRBV19
CASSGQGHGYTF
>TRBJ2-1|TRBV28
CASRNEDEQFF
>TRBJ1-4|TRBV18
CASSHGQMHEKLFF
>TRBJ1-2|TRBV7-9
CASSLLYGYTF
>TRBJ1-3|TRBV15
CATSSYRGGRLLLGNTIYF
>TRBJ1-2|TRBV4-3
CASSPYDGYGYTF
>TRBJ1-2|TRBV6-5
CASSYSNPQGSGYTF
>TRBJ1-6|TRBV10-3
CAISESRGTDSPLHF
>TRBJ1-1|TRBV7-9
CASSPQFAGASNTEAFF
>TRBJ2-7|TRBV19
CASSSTAGSYEQYF
>TRBJ2-5|TRBV5-4
CASSSTGETQYF
>TRBJ2-5|TRBV2
CASGQGPGGETQYF
>TRBJ2-7|TRBV7-3
CASSPGDSYEQYF
>TRBJ1-5|TRBV19
CATRRGGNQPQHF
>TRBJ2-7|TRBV9
CASSLDATAYEQYF
>TRBJ1-5|TRBV7-2
CASSLDPPEGQHF
>TRBJ1-2|TRBV18
CASSPRAGGGYTF
>TRBJ2-4|TRBV5-1
CASSLDAGGGTRARNIQYF
>TRBJ1-2|TRBV28
CASSPPGYTF
>TRBJ2-7|TRBV5-4
CASSSTGGLFYEQYF
>TRBJ1-2|TRBV16
CASTGQLYGYTF
>TRBJ2-3|TRBV10-2
CASRPTSTDTQYF
>TRBJ2-4|TRBV7-2
CASSSPGLQYF
>TRBJ2-7|TRBV6-1
CASSPFYEQYF
>TRBJ2-3|TRBV7-3
CASSLSRGSSTDTQYF
>TRBJ2-2|TRBV14
CASSQGGWELFF
>TRBJ2-1|TRBV18
CASSERRQGYEQFF
>TRBJ1-6|TRBV5-4
CASSLSGQRSSPLHF
>TRBJ2-1|TRBV7-3
CASSPGGTSVPNEQFF
>TRBJ2-5|TRBV2
CASRGLRETQYF
>TRBJ2-3|TRBV4-3
CASSLPDCTDTQYF
>TRBJ2-1|TRBV5-4
CASSWGQGSYNEQFF
>TRBJ2-3|TRBV7-8
CASSLGHKRTDTQYF
>TRBJ2-3|TRBV6-5
CASSPAGGITDTQYF
>TRBJ1-2|TRBV7-2
CASSTGTGGYGYTF
>TRBJ1-1|TRBV18
CAARAGPRNTEAFF
>TRBJ1-5|TRBV13
CASSLGRLPSPQHF
>TRBJ1-5|TRBV7-8
CASSSRWGNQPQHF
>TRBJ2-7|TRBV20-1
CSASRYEQYF
>TRBJ2-5|TRBV11-2
CASSSRLAGGSGTQYF
>TRBJ1-2|TRBV4-2
CASSRDRDSRGYTF
>TRBJ2-2|TRBV7-7
CASSLGQGDGELFF
>TRBJ2-7|TRBV27
CASSPHPGRASYEQYF
>TRBJ1-2|TRBV29-1
CSVEGQGLGYGYTF